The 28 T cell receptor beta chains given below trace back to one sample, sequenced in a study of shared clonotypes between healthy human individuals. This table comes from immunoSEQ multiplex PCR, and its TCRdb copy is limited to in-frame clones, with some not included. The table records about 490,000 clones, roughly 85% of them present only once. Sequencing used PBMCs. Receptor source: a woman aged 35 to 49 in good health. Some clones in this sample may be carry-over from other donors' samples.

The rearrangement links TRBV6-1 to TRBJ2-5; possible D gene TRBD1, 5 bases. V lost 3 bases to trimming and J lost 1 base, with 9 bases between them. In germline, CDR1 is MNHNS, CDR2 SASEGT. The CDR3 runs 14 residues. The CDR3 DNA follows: TGTGCCAGCAGTGAGGGGCTAATCCAAGAGACCCAGTACTTC. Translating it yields CASSEGLIQETQYF.

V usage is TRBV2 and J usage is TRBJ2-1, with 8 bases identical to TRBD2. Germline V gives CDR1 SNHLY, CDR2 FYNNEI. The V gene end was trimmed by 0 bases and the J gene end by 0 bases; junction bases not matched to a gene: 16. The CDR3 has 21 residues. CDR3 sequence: CASSEALRGRLAGNSYNEQFF. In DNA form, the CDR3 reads TGTGCCAGCAGTGAAGCGCTTCGGGGGCGGCTAGCGGGCAACTCCTACAATGAGCAGTTCTTC.

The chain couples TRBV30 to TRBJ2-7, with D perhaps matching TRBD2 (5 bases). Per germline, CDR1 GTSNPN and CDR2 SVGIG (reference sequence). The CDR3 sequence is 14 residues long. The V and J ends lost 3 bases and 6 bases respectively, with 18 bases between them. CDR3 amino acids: CAWRAAGSAGEQYF. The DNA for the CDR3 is TGTGCCTGGAGAGCCGCCGGTAGCGCGGGCGAGCAGTACTTC.

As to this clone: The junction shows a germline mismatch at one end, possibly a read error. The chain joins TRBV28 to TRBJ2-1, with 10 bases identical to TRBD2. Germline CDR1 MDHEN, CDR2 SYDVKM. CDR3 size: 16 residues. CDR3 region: CAGSFEAGGIYNEQFF. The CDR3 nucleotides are TGTGCCGGCAGTTTCGAAGCGGGAGGGATTTACAATGAGCAGTTCTTC.

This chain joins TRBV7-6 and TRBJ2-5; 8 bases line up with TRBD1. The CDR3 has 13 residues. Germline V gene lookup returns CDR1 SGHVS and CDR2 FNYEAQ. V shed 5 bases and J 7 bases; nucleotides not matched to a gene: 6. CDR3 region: CASSPPGQATQYF. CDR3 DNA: TGTGCCAGCAGCCCCCCGGGACAGGCGACCCAGTACTTC.

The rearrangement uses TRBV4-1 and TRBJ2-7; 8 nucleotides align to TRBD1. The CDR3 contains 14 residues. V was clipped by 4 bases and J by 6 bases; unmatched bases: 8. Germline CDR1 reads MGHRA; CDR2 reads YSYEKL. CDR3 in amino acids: CASSLGQGAGEQYF. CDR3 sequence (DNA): TGCGCCAGCAGCCTGGGGCAGGGGGCGGGCGAGCAGTACTTC.

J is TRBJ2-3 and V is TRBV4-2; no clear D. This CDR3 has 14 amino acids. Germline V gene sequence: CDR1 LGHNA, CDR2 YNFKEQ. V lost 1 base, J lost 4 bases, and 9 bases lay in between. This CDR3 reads CASSQGIPPDTQYF. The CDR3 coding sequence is TGTGCCAGCAGCCAAGGGATCCCCCCAGATACGCAGTATTTT.

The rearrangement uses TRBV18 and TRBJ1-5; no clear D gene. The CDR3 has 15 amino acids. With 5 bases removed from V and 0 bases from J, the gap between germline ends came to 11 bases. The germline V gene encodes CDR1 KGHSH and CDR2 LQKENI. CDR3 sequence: CASSFEGLSNQPQHF. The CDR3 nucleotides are TGTGCCAGCTCATTCGAAGGCCTTAGCAATCAGCCCCAGCATTTT. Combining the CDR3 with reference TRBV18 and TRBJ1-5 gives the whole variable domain NAGVMQNPRHLVRRRGQEARLRCSPMKGHSHVYWYRQLPEEGLKFMVYLQKENIIDESGMPKERFSAEFPKEGPSILRIQQVVRGDSAAYFCASSFEGLSNQPQHFGDGTRLSIL.

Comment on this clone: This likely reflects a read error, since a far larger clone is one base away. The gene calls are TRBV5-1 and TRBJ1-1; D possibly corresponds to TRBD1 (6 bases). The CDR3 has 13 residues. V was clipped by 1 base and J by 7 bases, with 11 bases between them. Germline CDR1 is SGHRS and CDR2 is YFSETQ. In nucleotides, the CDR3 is TGCGCCAGCAGCTTGCATGGGGGCCTTGAAGCTTTCTTT. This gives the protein CASSLHGGLEAFF.

As DNA, the CDR3 is TGCGCCAGCAGCCTCCCAGGGGGTAATGAAAAACTGTTTTTT. It encodes CASSLPGGNEKLFF. The chain employs TRBV5-1 and TRBJ1-4, with TRBD1 matching 7 bases. The CDR3 sequence is 14 residues long. V gave up 4 bases and J gave up 4 bases; unmatched junction bases: 4. The germline V gene encodes CDR1 SGHRS and CDR2 YFSETQ.

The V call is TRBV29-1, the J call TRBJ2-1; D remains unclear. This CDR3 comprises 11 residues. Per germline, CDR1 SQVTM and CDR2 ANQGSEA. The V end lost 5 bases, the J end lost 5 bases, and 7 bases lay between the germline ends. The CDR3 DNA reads TGCAGCGTTCGGCGAAACAATGAGCAGTTCTTC. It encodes CSVRRNNEQFF.

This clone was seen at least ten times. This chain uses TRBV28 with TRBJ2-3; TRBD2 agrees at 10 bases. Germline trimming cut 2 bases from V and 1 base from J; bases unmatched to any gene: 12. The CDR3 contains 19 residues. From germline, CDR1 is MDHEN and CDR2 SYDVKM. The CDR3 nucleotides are TGTGCCAGCAGTTTACCGAGCGGGAGGGTGGTCGACGGCACAGATACGCAGTATTTT. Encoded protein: CASSLPSGRVVDGTDTQYF.

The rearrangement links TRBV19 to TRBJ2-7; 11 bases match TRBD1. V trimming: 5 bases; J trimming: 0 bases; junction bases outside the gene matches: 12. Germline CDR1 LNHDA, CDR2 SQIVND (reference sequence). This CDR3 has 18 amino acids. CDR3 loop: CASSLRPSGTGGSYEQYF. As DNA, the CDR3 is TGTGCCAGTAGTCTAAGGCCAAGCGGGACAGGGGGCTCCTACGAGCAGTACTTC.

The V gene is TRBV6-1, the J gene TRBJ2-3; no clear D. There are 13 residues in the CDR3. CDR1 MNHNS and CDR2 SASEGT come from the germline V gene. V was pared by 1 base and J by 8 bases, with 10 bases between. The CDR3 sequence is CASSEEYSGTQYF. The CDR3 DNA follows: TGTGCCAGCAGTGAAGAGTATTCAGGTACGCAGTATTTT.

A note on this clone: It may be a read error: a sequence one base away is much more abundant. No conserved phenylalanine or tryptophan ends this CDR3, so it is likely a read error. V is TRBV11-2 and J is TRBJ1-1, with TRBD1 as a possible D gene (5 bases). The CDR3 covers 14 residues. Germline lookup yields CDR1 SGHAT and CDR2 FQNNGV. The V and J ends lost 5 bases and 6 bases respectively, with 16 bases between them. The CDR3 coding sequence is TGTGCCAGCAGCCCAGGAGGAGGGGTGGCTGAAGCTTTCCTT. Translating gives CASSPGGGVAEAFL.

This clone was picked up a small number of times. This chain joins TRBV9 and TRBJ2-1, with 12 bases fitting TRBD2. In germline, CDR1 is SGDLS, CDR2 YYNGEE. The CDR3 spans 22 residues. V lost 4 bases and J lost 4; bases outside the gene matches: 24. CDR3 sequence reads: CASSKSIAASGRAHLIYNEQFF. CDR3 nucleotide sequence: TGTGCCAGCAGCAAAAGTATAGCTGCTAGCGGGAGGGCCCACTTAATATACAATGAGCAGTTCTTC. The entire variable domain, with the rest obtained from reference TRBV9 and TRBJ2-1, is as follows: DSGVTQTPKHLITATGQRVTLRCSPRSGDLSVYWYQQSLDQGLQFLIQYYNGEERAKGNILERFSAQQFPDLHSELNLSSLELGDSALYFCASSKSIAASGRAHLIYNEQFFGPGTRLTVL.

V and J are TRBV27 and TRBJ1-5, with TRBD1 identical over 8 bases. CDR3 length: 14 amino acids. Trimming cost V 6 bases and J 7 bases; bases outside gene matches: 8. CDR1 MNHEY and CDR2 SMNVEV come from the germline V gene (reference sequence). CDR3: CASSFRGDRQPQHF. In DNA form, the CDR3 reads TGTGCCAGCAGCTTTAGAGGGGACAGGCAGCCCCAGCATTTT.

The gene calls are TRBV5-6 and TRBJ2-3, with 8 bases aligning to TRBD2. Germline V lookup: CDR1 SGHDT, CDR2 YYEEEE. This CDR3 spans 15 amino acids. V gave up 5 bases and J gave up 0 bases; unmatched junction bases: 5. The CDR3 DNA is TGTGCCAGCAGAGGCACTAGCGGAAGCACAGATACGCAGTATTTT. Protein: CASRGTSGSTDTQYF.

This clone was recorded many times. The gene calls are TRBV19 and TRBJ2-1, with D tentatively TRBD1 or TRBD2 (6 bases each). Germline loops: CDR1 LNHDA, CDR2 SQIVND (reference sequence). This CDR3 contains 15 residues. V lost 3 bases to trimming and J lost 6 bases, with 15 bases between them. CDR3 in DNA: TGTGCCAGTAGTATTTGGGGGGTACAGGGCAATGAGCAGTTCTTC. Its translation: CASSIWGVQGNEQFF.

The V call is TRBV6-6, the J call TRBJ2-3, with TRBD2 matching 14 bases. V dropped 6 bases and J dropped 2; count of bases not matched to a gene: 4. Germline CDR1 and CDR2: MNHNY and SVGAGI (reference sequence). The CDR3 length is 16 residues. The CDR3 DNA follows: TGTGCCAGCAGCGGGACTAGCGGGAGTATCACAGATACGCAGTATTTT. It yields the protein CASSGTSGSITDTQYF.

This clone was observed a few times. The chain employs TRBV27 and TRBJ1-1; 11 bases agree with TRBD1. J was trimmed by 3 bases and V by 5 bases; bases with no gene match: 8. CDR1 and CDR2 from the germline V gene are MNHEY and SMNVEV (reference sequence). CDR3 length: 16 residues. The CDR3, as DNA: TGTGCCAGCAGTCGACGGACAGGGGGCCGGGACACTGAAGCTTTCTTT. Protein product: CASSRRTGGRDTEAFF.

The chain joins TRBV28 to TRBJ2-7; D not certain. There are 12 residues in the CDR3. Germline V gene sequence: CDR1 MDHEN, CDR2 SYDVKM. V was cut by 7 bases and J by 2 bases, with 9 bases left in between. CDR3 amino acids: CASTTDPYEQYF. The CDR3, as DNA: TGTGCCAGCACCACAGACCCCTACGAGCAGTACTTC.

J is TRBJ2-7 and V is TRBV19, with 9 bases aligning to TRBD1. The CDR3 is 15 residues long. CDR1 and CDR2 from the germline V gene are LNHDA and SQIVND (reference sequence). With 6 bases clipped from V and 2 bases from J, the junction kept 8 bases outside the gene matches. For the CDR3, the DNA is TGTGCCAGTAGCAAAAGACAGGGGGACCCCTACGAGCAGTACTTC. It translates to CASSKRQGDPYEQYF.

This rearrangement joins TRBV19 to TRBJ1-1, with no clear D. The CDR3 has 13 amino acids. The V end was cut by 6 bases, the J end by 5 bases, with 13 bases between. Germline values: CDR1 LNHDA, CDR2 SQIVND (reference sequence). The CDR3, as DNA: TGTGCCAGTAGACCAACGGATAGTACTGAAGCTTTCTTT. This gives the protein CASRPTDSTEAFF.

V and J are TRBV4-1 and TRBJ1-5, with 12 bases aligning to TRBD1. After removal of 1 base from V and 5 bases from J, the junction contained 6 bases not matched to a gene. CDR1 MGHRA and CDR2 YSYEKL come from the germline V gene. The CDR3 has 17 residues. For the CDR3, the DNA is TGCGCCAGCAGCCAAGGATCGGGACAGGGGGCTGATCAGCCCCAGCATTTT. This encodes CASSQGSGQGADQPQHF.

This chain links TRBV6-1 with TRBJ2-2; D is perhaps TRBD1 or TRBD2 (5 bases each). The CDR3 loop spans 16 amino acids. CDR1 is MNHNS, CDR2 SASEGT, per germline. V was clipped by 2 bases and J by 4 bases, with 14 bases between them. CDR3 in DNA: TGTGCCAGCAGTGAACGTCGAGGGGCCGGCACCGGGGAGCTGTTTTTT. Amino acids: CASSERRGAGTGELFF.

The CDR3 protein is CASSYTGAGGNQPQHF. The CDR3 DNA follows: TGTGCCAGCAGCTATACAGGGGCTGGGGGCAATCAGCCCCAGCATTTT. The chain recombines TRBV7-2 with TRBJ1-5; 7 bases match TRBD1. CDR3 size: 16 residues. From germline, CDR1 is SGHTA and CDR2 FQGNSA. V was pared by 4 bases and J by 2 bases, with 8 bases of the junction left unmatched.

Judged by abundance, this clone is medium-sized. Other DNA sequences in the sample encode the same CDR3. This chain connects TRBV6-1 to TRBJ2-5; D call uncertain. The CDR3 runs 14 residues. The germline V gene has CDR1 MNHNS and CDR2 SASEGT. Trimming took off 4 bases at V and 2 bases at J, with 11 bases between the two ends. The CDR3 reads CASSVKEEQETQYF. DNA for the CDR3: TGTGCCAGCAGTGTAAAAGAAGAACAAGAGACCCAGTACTTC.